This T cell receptor beta chain was sequenced for a study of response to subunit inactivated influenza vaccine. The study's findings and limits: A suggestion made by the authors is that each seasonal influenza vaccination recruits few new T cells.

TCRdb fed the RT-PCR reads into MiXCR, producing one record per CDR3 protein. The profile covers fewer than 550,000 distinct CDR3 sequences, with roughly 27% appearing a single time and under 2.5% taken by the ten largest. Note on this clonotype: Its antigen is currently unknown.

This specimen consisted of CD4+ T cells sorted from PBMCs, obtained 5 to 6 days after vaccination. The source is a man aged 45-60 years who received an inactivated influenza vaccine.

The CDR3 nucleotides read TGCAGTGCTAGTTTCAGGGGGCGTCGAGAGACCCAGTACTTC. Translated, it gives CSASFRGRRETQYF. The rearrangement uses TRBV20-1 and TRBJ2-5; 8 bases agree with TRBD1. This CDR3 has 14 residues. Germline V gives CDR1 DFQATT, CDR2 SNEGSKA (reference sequence). Trimming removed 3 bases from V and 4 bases from J; junction bases left unmatched: 7.